This T cell receptor beta chain was captured in a study of cytomegalovirus exposure and HLA in healthy donors. General study findings and limits: Sequencing depth across donors, presence/absence analyses assumed, was roughly uniform.

Germline trimming cut 5 bases from V and 6 bases from J; bases unmatched to any gene: 4. CDR3 length: 12 residues. Germline V gene data show CDR1 as GTSNPN and CDR2 as SVGIG (reference sequence). The primer mix had 60 Vbeta and 13 Jbeta primers. Sequenced by immunoSEQ multiplex PCR; TCRdb stores in-frame clones only, minus some. Here the sample spans under 150,000 clones, nearly 85% being singletons. On this clone: The target antigen is unknown.

The genes are TRBV30 and TRBJ1-2, with TRBD1 matching 9 bases. Material for sequencing was PBMCs. The receptor was isolated from a male donor in good health and CMV-seronegative. Written as DNA, the CDR3 is TGTGCCTGGGCCGGGACAGGGAATGGCTACACCTTC. Translated, it gives CAWAGTGNGYTF.